The rows below give T cell receptor beta chains drawn from one sample of a study of blood T cells in healthy people across ages. Each CDR3 protein is one row after TCRdb ran MiXCR on the 5' RACE reads. The sample includes about 720,000 distinct CDR3 sequences, 22% of them seen just once. Material for sequencing was blood. These receptors all stem from a man in his 70s in good health. The CDR3 runs from the conserved cysteine through the conserved F or W. D genes are given only for firm matches. Size values are once, few and many counts, or a class for expanded clones, and some rows have none.

v_call	j_call	d_call	clone_size	cdr3_nt	cdr3_aa
TRBV10-3	TRBJ2-4	TRBD1	many	TGTGCCATCAGTGAGACAGGGGGTGTCAAAAACATTCAGTACTTC	CAISETGGVKNIQYF
TRBV27	TRBJ1-4	.	.	TGTGCCAGCAGCTCCGCGAATCGCAGGTTCGCTGAAAAACTGTTTTTT	CASSSANRRFAEKLFF
TRBV7-8	TRBJ1-4	.	few	TGTGCCAGCAGCTTAGAAGTCGGACAGAGGAATGAAAAACTGTTTTTT	CASSLEVGQRNEKLFF
TRBV2	TRBJ1-5	.	.	TGTGCCAGCAGTGACCGACAGGCCCCCTCTCAGCCCCAGCATTTT	CASSDRQAPSQPQHF
TRBV12-3/TRBV12-4	TRBJ1-3	.	few	TGTGCCAGCAGTTTAGGGGGGTTTGAAGGCAACACCATATATTTT	CASSLGGFEGNTIYF
TRBV7-9	TRBJ2-3	.	few	TGTGCCAGCAGCTTAGTGGTCGATACGCAGTATTTT	CASSLVVDTQYF
TRBV4-3	TRBJ2-4	TRBD2	few	TGCGCCAGCAGCCAAGATAGGGGGACTAGCGGGAGGGCCGTATCGGGGGCCAAAAACATTCAGTACTTC	CASSQDRGTSGRAVSGAKNIQYF
TRBV7-2	TRBJ1-4	TRBD1	.	TGTGCCAGCAGCTTCCCGGGACAGTACGAACTGTTTTTT	CASSFPGQYELFF
TRBV20-1	TRBJ2-1	TRBD2	many	TGCAGTGCGAGGACTAGCTCAACAGAGCAGTTCTTC	CSARTSSTEQFF
TRBV4-2	TRBJ1-1	.	few	TGTGCCAGCAGCCAAGACATGGCCCGGAACACTGAAGCTTTCTTT	CASSQDMARNTEAFF
TRBV3-1	TRBJ1-1	.	.	TGTGCCAGCAGCCAAGATCGTCGGCTTACTGAAGCTTTCTTT	CASSQDRRLTEAFF
TRBV7-2	TRBJ1-2	.	few	TGTGCCAGCAGCTTAGTACTCCGACGGACGGTGGGCTACACCTTC	CASSLVLRRTVGYTF
TRBV4-1	TRBJ2-3	.	.	TGCGCCAGCAGCCAAGGGCTAGTTGGGACCGATACGCAGTATTTT	CASSQGLVGTDTQYF
TRBV12-3/TRBV12-4	TRBJ2-3	.	many	TGTGCCAGCAGATTCCGGACTAGCACAGATACGCAGTATTTT	CASRFRTSTDTQYF
TRBV3-1	TRBJ2-5	.	many	TGTGCCAGCAGCGCAAGGACAGTCCAAGAGACCCAGTACTTC	CASSARTVQETQYF
TRBV15	TRBJ2-3	.	.	TGTGCCACCAGCAGAGACGGGGTGGGGCCCACAGATACGCAGTATTTT	CATSRDGVGPTDTQYF
TRBV12-3/TRBV12-4	TRBJ2-1	.	.	TGTGCCAGCAGTCTAAGGGAGAGTCGGCAGTTCTTC	CASSLRESRQFF